One and the same sample provided the 8 T cell receptor beta chains below, sequenced in a study of T cell responses to AZD1222 COVID-19 vaccine. TCRdb keeps only in-frame clones here, not all; method: immunoSEQ multiplex PCR. Counted here are 100,000 to 150,000 clones, approximately 90% occurring once; the ten biggest clones make up less than 9%. Sample: peripheral blood, taken on day 0 of AZD1222 vaccination. All receptors derive from an adult in good health.

The V gene is TRBV4-3, the J gene TRBJ2-3; 12 bases are shared with TRBD2. The germline V gene encodes CDR1 LGHNA and CDR2 YSLEER. The CDR3 length is 17 residues. J lost 4 bases, V lost 4 bases, and 9 bases had no gene match. The CDR3 region is CASSPRGLAGKSDTQYF. The CDR3 DNA is TGCGCCAGCAGCCCCCGGGGACTAGCGGGTAAATCAGATACGCAGTATTTT.

The chain combines TRBV18 with TRBJ1-5, with 7 bases lining up with TRBD1. Looked up from germline, CDR1 is KGHSH and CDR2 is LQKENI. This CDR3 is 14 amino acids long. V lost 2 bases to trimming and J lost 6 bases; unmatched junction nucleotides: 4. The CDR3 sequence is CASSPATGPQPQHF. The CDR3 nucleotides read TGTGCCAGCTCACCAGCGACAGGGCCTCAGCCCCAGCATTTT.

The V call is TRBV2, the J call TRBJ1-2; 7 bases line up with TRBD1. Trimming removed 5 bases from V and 4 bases from J; junction bases left unmatched: 10. CDR3 length equals 15 residues. CDR1 and CDR2 from the germline V gene are SNHLY and FYNNEI. This CDR3 reads CASSPRSTGSYGYTF. The DNA for the CDR3 is TGTGCCAGCAGTCCAAGATCGACAGGGAGCTATGGCTACACCTTC. Using reference TRBV2 and TRBJ1-2 for the parts outside the CDR3, the full variable domain is EPEVTQTPSHQVTQMGQEVILRCVPISNHLYFYWYRQILGQKVEFLVSFYNNEISEKSEIFDDQFSVERPDGSNFTLKIRSTKLEDSAMYFCASSPRSTGSYGYTFGSGTRLTVV.

The V and J genes are TRBV18 and TRBJ1-5; no definite D call. Trimming shortened V by 4 bases and J by 0 bases, and 10 bases separated the two germline ends. The germline V gene has CDR1 KGHSH and CDR2 LQKENI. This CDR3 contains 15 residues. The CDR3 loop reads CASSQIGNSNQPQHF. The CDR3 DNA is TGTGCCAGCTCACAAATAGGCAATAGCAATCAGCCCCAGCATTTT.

The V gene is TRBV29-1, the J gene TRBJ2-1; 9 positions match TRBD1. The germline V gene has CDR1 SQVTM and CDR2 ANQGSEA. The CDR3 covers 14 residues. Trimming removed 8 bases from V and 2 bases from J; junction bases left unmatched: 7. The CDR3 here is CSSNRQGAYNEQFF. As DNA, the CDR3 is TGCAGCTCCAACCGACAGGGGGCCTACAATGAGCAGTTCTTC.

This clone was detected only a few times. The chain links TRBV6-2 or TRBV6-3 to TRBJ2-7, with unresolved D. The CDR3 has 16 residues. The V end was cut by 2 bases, the J end by 0 bases, with 14 bases between. Germline assignment: CDR1 MNHEY and CDR2 SVGEGT. The DNA for the CDR3 is TGTGCCAGCAGTTACGGCGCGAAACGGAGCTCCTACGAGCAGTACTTC. Encoded protein: CASSYGAKRSSYEQYF.

The CDR3 region is CASSYSGGVIRTEAFF. CDR3 coding DNA: TGTGCCAGCAGTTACTCTGGCGGGGTTATTAGGACTGAAGCTTTCTTT. This chain uses TRBV6-5 with TRBJ1-1; D uncertain. CDR1 is MNHEY, CDR2 SVGAGI, per germline. V dropped 0 bases and J dropped 5 bases, with 16 bases sitting between them. The CDR3 covers 16 residues.

This chain joins TRBV6-4 and TRBJ2-1; D call uncertain. The CDR3 totals 13 residues. V lost 4 bases to trimming and J lost 5 bases, with 9 bases between them. Germline assignment: CDR1 MRHNA and CDR2 SNTAGT. In DNA, the CDR3 is TGTGCCAGCAGTGCGTCCGCCAACAATGAGCAGTTCTTC. It is translated as CASSASANNEQFF.